These 15 T cell receptor beta chains were sequenced from one sample in a study of T cell responses to AZD1222 COVID-19 vaccine. The data were produced by immunoSEQ multiplex PCR, yet TCRdb's version contains in-frame clones alone and is incomplete. The sample yields around 210,000 clones, less than 95% seen once. The sequences come from peripheral blood, collected 28 days after the second dose of the MenACWY control vaccine. The receptors here all came from an adult who received the MenACWY meningococcal vaccine as a control.

CDR3 coding DNA: TGTGCCAGCAGCGTAGGGGGGGTGAATCAGCCCCAGCATTTT. As protein: CASSVGGVNQPQHF. J is TRBJ1-5 and V is TRBV9, with D maybe TRBD1 (5 bases). Germline assignment: CDR1 SGDLS and CDR2 YYNGEE. The CDR3 is 14 residues long. The V end was cut by 0 bases, the J end by 4 bases, with 8 bases between.

The V call is TRBV19, the J call TRBJ1-5; the D is unclear. The V and J ends lost 1 base and 0 bases respectively, with 13 bases between them. This CDR3 is 17 amino acids long. CDR1 and CDR2 (germline): LNHDA, SQIVND (reference sequence). CDR3 sequence (DNA): TGTGCCAGTAGTATAGCGGTGGCGAAATATAGCAATCAGCCCCAGCATTTT. This gives the protein CASSIAVAKYSNQPQHF.

This clone was seen just once. The V gene is TRBV14, the J gene TRBJ2-1; 8 bases line up with TRBD2. Trimming at V came to 2 bases and at J to 9 bases, leaving 9 bases not matched to a gene. Per germline, CDR1 SGHDN and CDR2 FVKESK. The CDR3 consists of 15 residues. The CDR3 spells CASSQTGTRLVEQFF. Written as DNA, the CDR3 is TGTGCCAGCAGCCAAACCGGGACTAGACTTGTTGAGCAGTTCTTC.

CDR3 coding DNA: TGTGCCAGCACCTCCGAGACTTACAATGAGCAGTTCTTC. Residues: CASTSETYNEQFF. The chain couples TRBV6-5 to TRBJ2-1; no clear D. The length of the CDR3 is 13 residues. Trimming took off 7 bases at V and 4 bases at J, with 11 bases between the two ends. The germline CDR1 and CDR2 sequences are MNHEY and SVGAGI.

The rearrangement joins TRBV13 to TRBJ2-1; D is ambiguous. The V gene's germline CDR1 is PRHDT and CDR2 FYEKMQ (reference sequence). Trimming left V 3 bases short and J 4 bases short, with 7 bases between. The length of the CDR3 is 13 residues. For the CDR3, the DNA is TGTGCCAGCAGCTTCGCTAGATACAATGAGCAGTTCTTC. Its translation is CASSFARYNEQFF.

The chain recombines TRBV6-2 or TRBV6-3 with TRBJ2-2; tentative D call: TRBD1 (5 bases). The germline V and J ends were trimmed by 4 bases and 3 bases, with 9 bases remaining between them. The CDR3 is 14 amino acids. The germline V gene encodes CDR1 MNHEY and CDR2 SVGEGT. Here the CDR3 reads CASSWTPDTGELFF. CDR3 DNA sequence: TGTGCCAGCAGTTGGACACCCGACACCGGGGAGCTGTTTTTT.

The rearrangement links TRBV5-6 to TRBJ1-2; possibly TRBD1 for D (5 bases). CDR1 is SGHDT, CDR2 YYEEEE, per germline. V lost 4 bases and J 1 base, leaving 17 bases between the germline ends. CDR3 length equals 16 residues. CDR3 protein: CASSRKSGRVNYGYTF. For the CDR3, the DNA is TGTGCCAGCAGCCGGAAGTCAGGGAGGGTTAACTATGGCTACACCTTC.

The chain is built from TRBV28 and TRBJ2-1, with 8 positions matching TRBD1. V dropped 4 bases and J dropped 5; count of bases not matched to a gene: 7. The CDR3 totals 15 residues. Germline-derived CDR1 and CDR2 are MDHEN and SYDVKM. CDR3 in amino acids: CASSSLTGENNEQFF. As DNA, the CDR3 is TGTGCCAGCAGTTCCCTGACAGGGGAAAACAATGAGCAGTTCTTC.

The chain employs TRBV3-1 (or the pseudogene TRBV3-2) and TRBJ1-3; D remains unclear. The length of the CDR3 is 12 residues. The V end lost 8 bases, the J end lost 6 bases, and 11 bases lay between the germline ends. The V gene's germline CDR1 is LGHDT and CDR2 YNNKEL (reference sequence). CDR3 in DNA: TGTGCCAGCGGAGGATTGGAAAACACCATATATTTT. Translated: CASGGLENTIYF.

The chain combines TRBV9 with TRBJ2-1, with 12 bases fitting TRBD2. V trimming: 3 bases; J trimming: 8 bases; junction bases outside the gene matches: 3. Germline V lookup: CDR1 SGDLS, CDR2 YYNGEE. CDR3 length equals 14 residues. CDR3 protein: CASSGTSGVDEQFF. The CDR3 coding sequence is TGTGCCAGCAGCGGGACTAGCGGGGTTGATGAGCAGTTCTTC.

This CDR3 is CASSLGTGGMNTEAFF. CDR3 DNA: TGTGCCAGCAGCCTCGGGACAGGGGGGATGAACACTGAAGCTTTCTTT. The J gene is TRBJ1-1, the V gene TRBV11-2, with 11 nucleotides matching TRBD1. The CDR3 has 16 amino acids. The V gene end was trimmed by 5 bases and the J gene end by 0 bases; junction bases not matched to a gene: 5. Germline CDR1 SGHAT, CDR2 FQNNGV.

The chain combines TRBV30 with TRBJ1-3; no firm D call. Trimming stripped 3 bases from V and 1 base from J, with 7 bases between. CDR1 GTSNPN and CDR2 SVGIG come from the germline V gene (reference sequence). The CDR3 length is 13 residues. CDR3 protein: CAWSRGSGNTIYF. For the CDR3, the DNA is TGTGCCTGGAGCAGAGGGTCTGGAAACACCATATATTTT.

The gene calls are TRBV5-6 and TRBJ2-7; D call uncertain. V gave up 1 base and J gave up 3 bases, with 14 bases separating them. There are 15 residues in the CDR3. In germline, CDR1 is SGHDT, CDR2 YYEEEE. The CDR3 nucleotides are TGTGCCAGCAGCTTGTACGACACCTTTCTCTACGAGCAGTACTTC. It is translated as CASSLYDTFLYEQYF.

The chain joins TRBV28 to TRBJ2-5, with D perhaps assigned TRBD1 or TRBD2 (5 bases each). V shed 6 bases and J shed 5 bases, with 13 bases lying between them. The CDR3 is 13 residues long. CDR1 is MDHEN and CDR2 is SYDVKM in the germline V gene. The DNA of the CDR3 is TGTGCCAGCAGCGGGGCTAGGACGGAGACCCAGTACTTC. Protein sequence: CASSGARTETQYF.

The chain is built from TRBV9 and TRBJ2-2; D not certain. Trimming removed 0 bases from V and 3 bases from J, with 6 bases in between. The CDR3 is 14 amino acids. The germline V gene encodes CDR1 SGDLS and CDR2 YYNGEE. The CDR3 DNA sequence: TGTGCCAGCAGCGTAGACAGACACACCGGGGAGCTGTTTTTT. Amino acid sequence: CASSVDRHTGELFF.